The 2 T cell receptor beta chains below all came from one sample that was sequenced in a study of shared clonotypes between healthy human individuals. Assay used: immunoSEQ multiplex PCR; TCRdb lists only in-frame clones, some missing. The data contain around 340,000 clones, less than 85% of them seen just once; the ten biggest clones take up over 9.5%. The sample was memory CD4+ T cells sorted from blood. The sample's subset: CD45RA-negative fraction. The receptor set was obtained from a man aged 25 to 40 in good health.

This chain connects TRBV5-1 to TRBJ2-4; possibly TRBD1 for D (6 bases). In germline, CDR1 is SGHRS, CDR2 YFSETQ. The CDR3 runs to 16 residues. With 0 bases removed from V and 5 bases from J, the gap between germline ends came to 15 bases. CDR3 coding DNA: TGCGCCAGCAGCTTGGGACAGGCGCGGGCCCAAAACATTCAGTACTTC. Protein sequence: CASSLGQARAQNIQYF.

The sample holds a few counts of this clone. The chain employs TRBV15 and TRBJ2-7, with 8 bases that match TRBD1. Germline V gene data show CDR1 as LNHNV and CDR2 as YYDKDF (reference sequence). V was clipped by 1 base and J by 2 bases; unmatched bases: 4. The CDR3 runs 15 residues. DNA of the CDR3: TGTGCCACCAGCAGAGGTGGGACAGGTGCCTACGAGCAGTACTTC. Protein: CATSRGGTGAYEQYF. Looking up the rest from reference TRBV15 and TRBJ2-7 gives the full variable domain: DAMVIQNPRYQVTQFGKPVTLSCSQTLNHNVMYWYQQKSSQAPKLLFHYYDKDFNNEADTPDNFQSRRPNTSFCFLDIRSPGLGDTAMYLCATSRGGTGAYEQYFGPGTRLTVT.